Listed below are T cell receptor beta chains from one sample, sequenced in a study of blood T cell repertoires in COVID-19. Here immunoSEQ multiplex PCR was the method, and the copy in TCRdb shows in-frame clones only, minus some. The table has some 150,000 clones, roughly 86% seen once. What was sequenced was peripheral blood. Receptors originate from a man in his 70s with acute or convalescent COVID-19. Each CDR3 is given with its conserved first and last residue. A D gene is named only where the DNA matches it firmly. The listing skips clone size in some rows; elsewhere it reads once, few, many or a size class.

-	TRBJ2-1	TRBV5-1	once	TGCGCCAGCAGCTTTTTTATAGTGGCCTACAATGAGCAGTTCTTC	CASSFFIVAYNEQFF
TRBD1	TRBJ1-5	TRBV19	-	TGTGCCACCAAAGGGGACAGGACAACTAATCAGCCCCAGCATTTT	CATKGDRTTNQPQHF
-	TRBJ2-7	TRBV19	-	TGTGCCAGTAGTATAAGCAGGGGTTATCTCTACGAGCAGTACTTC	CASSISRGYLYEQYF
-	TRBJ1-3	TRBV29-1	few	TGCAGCGTTGACGCAGGGTACAACACCATATATTTT	CSVDAGYNTIYF
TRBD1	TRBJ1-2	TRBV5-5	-	TGTGCCAGCAGCCTCAAAGGGACAGAGAACTATGGCTACACCTTC	CASSLKGTENYGYTF
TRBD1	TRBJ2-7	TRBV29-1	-	TGCAGCGTTCGGGGACAGGGCTCGAGCTCCTACGAGCAGTACTTC	CSVRGQGSSSYEQYF
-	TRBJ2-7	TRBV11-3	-	TGTGCCAGCAGCTTCTCCGCAGGGCCCACCTACGAGCAGTACTTC	CASSFSAGPTYEQYF
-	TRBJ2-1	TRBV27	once	TGTGCCAGCAGTGCCAGCGTTTCCCGCCATGAGCAGTTCTTC	CASSASVSRHEQFF
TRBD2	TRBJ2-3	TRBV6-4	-	TGTGCCAGCAGCCGGGACTATCGGGGCACAGATACGCAGTATTTT	CASSRDYRGTDTQYF
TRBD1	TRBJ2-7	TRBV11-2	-	TGTGCCAGCAGCTCCCGGGACAGCTACGAGCAGTACTTC	CASSSRDSYEQYF
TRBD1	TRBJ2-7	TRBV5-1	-	TGCGCCAGCGGAGAAGGGCCAAGGGGGCACTACGAGCAGTACTTC	CASGEGPRGHYEQYF
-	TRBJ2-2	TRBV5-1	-	TGCGCCAGCAGCTTGACAGGGCCGAACACCGGGGAGCTGTTTTTT	CASSLTGPNTGELFF
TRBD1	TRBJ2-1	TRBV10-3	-	TGTGCCATCAAGGGGGCAGGCGGGTACAATGAGCAGTTCTTC	CAIKGAGGYNEQFF
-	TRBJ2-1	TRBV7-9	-	TGTGCCAGCAGCCCGCAGGGAGGGGGTTACAATGAGCAGTTCTTC	CASSPQGGGYNEQFF
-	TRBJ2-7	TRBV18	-	TGTGCCAGCTCACCTGGACAGTCCTACGAGCAGTACTTC	CASSPGQSYEQYF
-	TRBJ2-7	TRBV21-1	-	TGTGCCAGCAGCAAAGATCCGTACGAGCAGTACTTC	CASSKDPYEQYF
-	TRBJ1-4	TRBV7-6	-	TGTGCCAGCAGCTCTCCCGGGGTAGGGACTAATGAAAAACTGTTTTTT	CASSSPGVGTNEKLFF
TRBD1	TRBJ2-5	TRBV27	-	TGTGCCATAGAGGCCAGGGACAGGGACCGGGAGACCCAGTACTTC	CAIEARDRDRETQYF
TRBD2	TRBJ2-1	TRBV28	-	TGTGCCAGCAGAGTAGCGGGATATGAGCAGTTCTTC	CASRVAGYEQFF
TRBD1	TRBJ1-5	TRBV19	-	TGTGCCAGTCGTCCGGGACAGGGTTTTAATCAGCCCCAGCATTTT	CASRPGQGFNQPQHF
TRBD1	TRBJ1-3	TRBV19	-	TGTGCCAGTAATTACCGGGACAGTAGACGAAACACCATATATTTT	CASNYRDSRRNTIYF
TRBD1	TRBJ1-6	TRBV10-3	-	TGTGCCATCAGATCCGGGACAGGGCCTTCACCCCTCCACTTT	CAIRSGTGPSPLHF
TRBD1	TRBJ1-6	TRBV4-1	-	TGCGCCAGCAGCCAAGAATCGAGGGGGCGAAATTCACCCCTCCACTTT	CASSQESRGRNSPLHF
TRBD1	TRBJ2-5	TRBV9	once	TGTGCCAGCAGCGTAGGCGGCAGGGGGCTGGGGACCCAGTACTTC	CASSVGGRGLGTQYF
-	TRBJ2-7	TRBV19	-	TGTGCCAGTAGTCAACAGGGCTACGAGCAGTACTTC	CASSQQGYEQYF
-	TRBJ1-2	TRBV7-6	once	TGTGCCAGCAGCTTAACAGGGTATGGCTACACCTTC	CASSLTGYGYTF
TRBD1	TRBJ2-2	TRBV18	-	TGTGCCAGCTCACGGGACAGGGACACCGGGGAGCTGTTTTTT	CASSRDRDTGELFF
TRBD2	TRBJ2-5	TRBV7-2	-	TGTGCCAGCAGCCCCCAAGTGGCTAGCGGCATACAGACCCAGTACTTC	CASSPQVASGIQTQYF
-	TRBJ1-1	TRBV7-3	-	TGTGCCAGCAGCTTAAACGGGGTTACTGAAGCTTTCTTT	CASSLNGVTEAFF
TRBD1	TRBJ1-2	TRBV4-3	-	TGCGCCAGCAGCCAAGTGGGGACAGGGGAGCGGTATGGCTACACCTTC	CASSQVGTGERYGYTF
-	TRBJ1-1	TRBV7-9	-	TGTGCCAGCAGCCGAGGAGACACTGAAGCTTTCTTT	CASSRGDTEAFF
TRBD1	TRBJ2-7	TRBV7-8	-	TGTGCCAGCAGCTTCTCATGGACAGGGCCTCACTACGAGCAGTACTTC	CASSFSWTGPHYEQYF
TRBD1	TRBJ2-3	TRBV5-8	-	TGTGCCAGCAGGATACAGGGGACAAGCACAGATACGCAGTATTTT	CASRIQGTSTDTQYF
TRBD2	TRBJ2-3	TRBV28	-	TGTGCCAGCAGCTCTCTGGGGGCTAGCGGGGGGGCAAGGGATACGCAGTATTTT	CASSSLGASGGARDTQYF
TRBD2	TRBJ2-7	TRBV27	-	TGTGCCAGCAGTTTACTCGCAGGAGGGAGGGACGAGCAGTACTTC	CASSLLAGGRDEQYF
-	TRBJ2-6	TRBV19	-	TGTGCCAGTTTTAGTTCCTCTGGGGCCAACGTCCTGACTTTC	CASFSSSGANVLTF
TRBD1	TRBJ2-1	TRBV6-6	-	TGTGCCAGCAGTTACGGACAGGGAAATGAGCAGTTCTTC	CASSYGQGNEQFF
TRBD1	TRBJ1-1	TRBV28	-	TGTGCCAGCAGGATCGGGACAGTGAACACTGAAGCTTTCTTT	CASRIGTVNTEAFF
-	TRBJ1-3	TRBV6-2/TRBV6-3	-	TGTGCCAGCAGTGACCCTACCGGACAGACTCTAAGCACCATATATTTT	CASSDPTGQTLSTIYF
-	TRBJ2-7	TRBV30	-	TGTGCCTGGGCCATACCTAGCGTCTATAGCTACGAGCAGTACTTC	CAWAIPSVYSYEQYF
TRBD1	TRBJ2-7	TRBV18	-	TGTGCCAGCTCACAGGGACAGGCCTACGAGCAGTACTTC	CASSQGQAYEQYF
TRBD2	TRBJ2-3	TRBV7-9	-	TGTGCCAGCAGCCCCATAGATAGCGGGAATACGCAGTATTTT	CASSPIDSGNTQYF
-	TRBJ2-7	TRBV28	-	TGTGCCAGCAGCCCAGGGGCGGCTCTCGAGCAGTACTTC	CASSPGAALEQYF
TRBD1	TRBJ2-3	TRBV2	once	TGTGCCAGCTCCGCGACAGGGGGAACAGATACGCAGTATTTT	CASSATGGTDTQYF
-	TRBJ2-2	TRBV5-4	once	TGTGCCAGCAGCTTGAATCAGAACACCGGGGAGCTGTTTTTT	CASSLNQNTGELFF
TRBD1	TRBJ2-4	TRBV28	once	TGTGCCAGCAGTCAGGGGGCAAATATGGACATTCAGTACTTC	CASSQGANMDIQYF
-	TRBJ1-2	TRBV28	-	TGTGCCAGCAGTGTATCGGGTTTCTCGCCGGGTGGCTACACCTTC	CASSVSGFSPGGYTF
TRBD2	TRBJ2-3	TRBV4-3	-	TGCGCCAGCAGCCAAGAGGGGAGACGGGGGGGCGATACGCAGTATTTT	CASSQEGRRGGDTQYF
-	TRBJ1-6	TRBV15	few	TGTGCCACCAGCAGGGAGTGGGCCAGGGATTCACCCCTCCACTTT	CATSREWARDSPLHF
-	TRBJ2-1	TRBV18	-	TGTGCCAGCTCACCATGGGGGCACGACATCCATGAGCAGTTCTTC	CASSPWGHDIHEQFF
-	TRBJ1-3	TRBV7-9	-	TGTGCCAGCCGCCCGAGCTCTGGAAACACCATATATTTT	CASRPSSGNTIYF
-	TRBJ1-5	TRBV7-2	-	TGTGCCAGCAGCTTAGTAGCGGGGGCGGGTCAGCCCCAGCATTTT	CASSLVAGAGQPQHF
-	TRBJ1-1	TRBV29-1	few	TGCAGCGTTGCTACAGCGGAGGCTTTCTTT	CSVATAEAFF
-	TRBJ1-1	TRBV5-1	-	TGCGCCAGCAGCTTGACCCCGGACACTGAAGCTTTCTTT	CASSLTPDTEAFF
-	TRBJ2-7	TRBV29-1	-	TGCAGCGTTGTTGTCGGAGGGGGCAGTAAGCAGTACTTC	CSVVVGGGSKQYF
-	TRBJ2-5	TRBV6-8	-	TGTGCCAGCAGCCACTTGTTGACCCAGTACTTC	CASSHLLTQYF
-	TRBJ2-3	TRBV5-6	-	TGTGCCAGCAGCCTCTCGAGCACAGATACGCAGTATTTT	CASSLSSTDTQYF
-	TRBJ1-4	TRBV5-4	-	TGTGCCAGCAGCCCTGGACAGACCCAGGGTGAAAAACTGTTTTTT	CASSPGQTQGEKLFF
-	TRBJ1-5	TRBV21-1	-	TGTGCCAGCAGCAAAGGCAGGCAGCAGCCCCAGCATTTT	CASSKGRQQPQHF